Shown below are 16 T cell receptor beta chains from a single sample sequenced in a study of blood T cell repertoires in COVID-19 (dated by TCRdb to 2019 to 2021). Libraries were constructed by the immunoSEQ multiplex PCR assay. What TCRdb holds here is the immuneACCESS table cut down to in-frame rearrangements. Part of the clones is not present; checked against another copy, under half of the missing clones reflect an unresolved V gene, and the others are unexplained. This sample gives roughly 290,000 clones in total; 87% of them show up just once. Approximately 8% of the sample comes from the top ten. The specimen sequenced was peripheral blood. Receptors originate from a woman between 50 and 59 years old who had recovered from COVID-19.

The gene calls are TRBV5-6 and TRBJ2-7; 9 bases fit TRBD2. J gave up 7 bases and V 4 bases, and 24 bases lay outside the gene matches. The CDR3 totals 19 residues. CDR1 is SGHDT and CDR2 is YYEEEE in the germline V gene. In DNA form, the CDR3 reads TGTGCCAGCAGCCCCTTAGCGGGAGACCCCATCCTACTCTCCGGGGAGCAGTACTTC. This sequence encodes CASSPLAGDPILLSGEQYF.

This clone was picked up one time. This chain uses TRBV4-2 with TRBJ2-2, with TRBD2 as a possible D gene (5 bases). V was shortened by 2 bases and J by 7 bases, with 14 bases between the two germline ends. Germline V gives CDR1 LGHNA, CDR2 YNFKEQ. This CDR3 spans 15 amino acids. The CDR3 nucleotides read TGTGCCAGCAGCCAAAGTAGCCGAGGGAGCGGGGAGCTGTTTTTT. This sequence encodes CASSQSSRGSGELFF.

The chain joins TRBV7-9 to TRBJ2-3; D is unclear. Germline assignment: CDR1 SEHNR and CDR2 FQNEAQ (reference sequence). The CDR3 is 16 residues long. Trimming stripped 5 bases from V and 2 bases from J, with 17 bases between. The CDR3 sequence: CASSRSFAVDTDTQYF. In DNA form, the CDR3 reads TGTGCCAGCAGCCGCTCTTTCGCGGTTGACACAGATACGCAGTATTTT.

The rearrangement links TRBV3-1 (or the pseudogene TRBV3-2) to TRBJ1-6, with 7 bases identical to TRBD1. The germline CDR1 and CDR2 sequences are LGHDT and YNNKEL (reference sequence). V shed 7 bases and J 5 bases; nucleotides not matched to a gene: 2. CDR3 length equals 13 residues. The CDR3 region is CASTDRDNSPLHF. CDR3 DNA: TGTGCCAGCACTGACAGGGATAATTCACCCCTCCACTTT.

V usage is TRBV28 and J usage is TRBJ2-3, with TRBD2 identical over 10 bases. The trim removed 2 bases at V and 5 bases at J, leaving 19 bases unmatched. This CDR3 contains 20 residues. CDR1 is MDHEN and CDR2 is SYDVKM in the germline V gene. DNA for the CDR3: TGTGCCAGCAGTTTACATTGGCTAGCGGGGGTCCGACGGTCTGGAGATACGCAGTATTTT. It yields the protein CASSLHWLAGVRRSGDTQYF.

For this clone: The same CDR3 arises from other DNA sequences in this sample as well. In DNA form, the CDR3 reads TGCAGTGCTAGTCAGGGGGTAAATCAGCCCCAGCATTTT. Its protein product is CSASQGVNQPQHF. V gene TRBV20-1 combines with J gene TRBJ1-5; TRBD1 matches 7 bases. The CDR3 is 13 amino acids. Germline V gene lookup returns CDR1 DFQATT and CDR2 SNEGSKA (reference sequence). The trim removed 3 bases at V and 4 bases at J, leaving 3 bases unmatched.

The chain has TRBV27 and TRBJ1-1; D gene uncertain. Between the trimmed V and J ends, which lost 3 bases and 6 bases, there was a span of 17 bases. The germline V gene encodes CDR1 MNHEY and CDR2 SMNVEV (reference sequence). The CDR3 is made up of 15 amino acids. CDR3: CASSLLSGRVAEAFF. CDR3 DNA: TGTGCCAGCAGTTTGTTATCCGGGCGGGTGGCTGAAGCTTTCTTT.

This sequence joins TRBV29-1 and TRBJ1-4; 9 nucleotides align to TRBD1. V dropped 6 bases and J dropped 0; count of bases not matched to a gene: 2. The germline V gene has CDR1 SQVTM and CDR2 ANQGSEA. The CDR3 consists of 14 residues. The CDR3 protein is CSVRDRATNEKLFF. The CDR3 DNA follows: TGCAGCGTCCGGGACAGGGCAACTAATGAAAAACTGTTTTTT.

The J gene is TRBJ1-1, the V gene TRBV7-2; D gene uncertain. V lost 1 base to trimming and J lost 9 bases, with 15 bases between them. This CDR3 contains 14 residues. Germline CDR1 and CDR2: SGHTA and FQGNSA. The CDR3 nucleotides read TGTGCCAGCAGCTTAGACCGGGTCCTACCCCAAGCTTTCTTT. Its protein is CASSLDRVLPQAFF. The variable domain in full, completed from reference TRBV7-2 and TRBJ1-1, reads GAGVSQSPSNKVTEKGKDVELRCDPISGHTALYWYRQSLGQGLEFLIYFQGNSAPDKSGLPSDRFSAERTGGSVSTLTIQRTQQEDSAVYLCASSLDRVLPQAFFGQGTRLTVV.

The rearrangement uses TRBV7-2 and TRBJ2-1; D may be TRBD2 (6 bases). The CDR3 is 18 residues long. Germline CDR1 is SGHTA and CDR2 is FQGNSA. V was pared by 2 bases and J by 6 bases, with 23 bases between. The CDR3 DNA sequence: TGTGCCAGCAGCTTATACGGTCTTCTCGGTAGCGGTCCCAATGAGCAGTTCTTC. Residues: CASSLYGLLGSGPNEQFF.

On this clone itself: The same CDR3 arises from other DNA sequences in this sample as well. The CDR3 DNA is TGTGCCAGCAGTTACTCAGGAGCGAACACTGAAGCTTTCTTT. It encodes CASSYSGANTEAFF. The rearrangement uses TRBV6-5 and TRBJ1-1; D unclear. V was pared by 0 bases and J by 1 base, with 6 bases between. CDR3 length equals 14 residues. In germline, CDR1 is MNHEY, CDR2 SVGAGI.

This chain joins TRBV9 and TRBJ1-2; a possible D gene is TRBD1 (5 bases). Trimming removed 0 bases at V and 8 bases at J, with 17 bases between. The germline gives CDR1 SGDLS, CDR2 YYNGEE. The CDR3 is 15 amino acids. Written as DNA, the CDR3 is TGTGCCAGCAGCGTAGATCCGCAGGGTGTTGTCGGCTACACCTTC. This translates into CASSVDPQGVVGYTF.

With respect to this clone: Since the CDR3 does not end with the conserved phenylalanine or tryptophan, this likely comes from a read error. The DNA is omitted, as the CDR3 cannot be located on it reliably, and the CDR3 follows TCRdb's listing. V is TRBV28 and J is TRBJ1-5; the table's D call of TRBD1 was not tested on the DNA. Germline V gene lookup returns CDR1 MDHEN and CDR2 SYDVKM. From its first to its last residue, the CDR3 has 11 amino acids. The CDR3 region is CASSSVRDSSM.

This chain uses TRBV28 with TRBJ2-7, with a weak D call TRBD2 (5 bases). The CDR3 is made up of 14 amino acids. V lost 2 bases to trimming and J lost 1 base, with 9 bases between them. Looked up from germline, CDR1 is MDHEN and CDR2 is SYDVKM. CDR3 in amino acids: CASSLSLASYEQYF. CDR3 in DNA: TGTGCCAGCAGTTTAAGTCTAGCTTCCTACGAGCAGTACTTC.

CDR3 bases: TGCGCCAGCAGCTTGAGTGGCGTCGGGAGGGAAGAGACCCAGTACTTC. Its protein product is CASSLSGVGREETQYF. The chain is built from TRBV5-1 and TRBJ2-5, with 8 bases identical to TRBD2. The CDR3 loop spans 16 amino acids. J was trimmed by 3 bases and V by 1 base; bases with no gene match: 8. Germline CDR1 is SGHRS and CDR2 is YFSETQ.

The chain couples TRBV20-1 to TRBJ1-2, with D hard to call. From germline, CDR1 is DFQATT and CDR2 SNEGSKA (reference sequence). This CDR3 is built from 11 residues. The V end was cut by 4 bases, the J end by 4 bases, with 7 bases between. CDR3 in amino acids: CSATRPYGYTF. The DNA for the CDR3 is TGCAGTGCTACCCGTCCCTATGGCTACACCTTC.